This TCR beta chain stems from a study of T cells expressing NK-cell markers. TCRdb reworked the 5' RACE reads into one entry per CDR3 protein, no DNA. Recorded for this sample: 550,000 to 600,000 distinct CDR3 sequences. The TCR sequence derives from a man aged 18 to 30 in good health. Specimen: blood T cells: a sorted CD56 or NKG2C T cell subset, CD4+ or CD8+ T cells, or bulk PBMC T cells (not recorded which).

CDR3 sequence reads: CASSSGLAALLNEQFF. The chain couples TRBV7-2 to TRBJ2-1; TCRdb designates TRBD2, a call that cannot be tested without DNA. This CDR3 region has 16 residues. In germline, CDR1 is SGHTA, CDR2 FQGNSA.